A single T cell receptor (beta chain) is shown here with its context. The antigen is not known. PCR used 60 Vbeta primers and 13 Jbeta primers. Here immunoSEQ multiplex PCR was the method, and the copy in TCRdb shows in-frame clones only, minus some. The table lists some 75,000 clones, with about 0.82% in the top ten. This sample was included in a study of cytomegalovirus exposure and HLA in healthy donors. Study outcomes and limitations: Whilst most TCR sequences proved rare, a subset of public TCRs occurred across many donors. Most of the TCR beta V segments (in an earlier analysis) were productive either about 90% or about 30% of the time. There were several of the most significant clusters that appeared linked to common viral pathogens in a later analysis.

At collection, donors were nominally healthy, but unrecorded immune exposures were probable. V dropped 3 bases and J dropped 5 bases, with 10 bases sitting between them. CDR3 length: 13 residues. CDR1 is LNHDA and CDR2 is SQIVND in the germline V gene (reference sequence). What was sequenced was PBMCs. V and J are TRBV19 and TRBJ2-5, with no clear D. The sequence was obtained from a boy between 10 and 17 years old in good health and CMV-seronegative. This chain's CDR3 is CASSIRIGETQYF. CDR3 in DNA: TGTGCCAGTAGTATTCGGATCGGGGAGACCCAGTACTTC.